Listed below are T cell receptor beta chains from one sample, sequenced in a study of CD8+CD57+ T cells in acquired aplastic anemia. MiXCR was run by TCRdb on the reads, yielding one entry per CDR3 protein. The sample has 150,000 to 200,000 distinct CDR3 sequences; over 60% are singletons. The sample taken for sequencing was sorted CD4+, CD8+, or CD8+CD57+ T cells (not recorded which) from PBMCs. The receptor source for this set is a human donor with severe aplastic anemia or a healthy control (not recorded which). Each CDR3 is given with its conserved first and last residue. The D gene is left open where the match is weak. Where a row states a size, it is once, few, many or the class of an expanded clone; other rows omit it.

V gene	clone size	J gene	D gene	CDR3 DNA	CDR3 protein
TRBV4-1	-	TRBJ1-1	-	TGCGCCAGCAGCCAGCTCGAGGGCCGGACTGAAGCTTTCTTT	CASSQLEGRTEAFF
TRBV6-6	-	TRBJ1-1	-	TGTGCCAGCAGTTACATCGGCAACACTGAAGCTTTCTTT	CASSYIGNTEAFF
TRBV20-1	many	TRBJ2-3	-	TGCAGTGCAACCCTGGGGCTAGCGATCGTTTTAGGCACAGATACGCAGTATTTT	CSATLGLAIVLGTDTQYF
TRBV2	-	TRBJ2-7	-	TGTGCCAGCAGCCCCGGCGGGAACTCCTACGAGCAGTACTTC	CASSPGGNSYEQYF
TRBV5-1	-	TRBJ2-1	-	TGCGCCAGCATGTGGGACACCAATGAGCAGTTCTTC	CASMWDTNEQFF
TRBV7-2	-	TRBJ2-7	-	TGTGCCAGCAGCTTGGACTACAGGAGGTCCTACGAGCAGTACTTC	CASSLDYRRSYEQYF
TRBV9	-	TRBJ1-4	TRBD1	TGTGCCAGCAGCGTAGCAGGGGGCGTAAATGAAAAACTGTTTTTT	CASSVAGGVNEKLFF
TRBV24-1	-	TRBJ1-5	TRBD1	TGTGCCACCAGTGATTCTACAGGGGGGGATCAGCCCCAGCATTTT	CATSDSTGGDQPQHF
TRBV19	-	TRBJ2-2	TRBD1	TGTGCCAGTTCACCGGGACAGGGGAGAACCGGGGAGCTGTTTTTT	CASSPGQGRTGELFF
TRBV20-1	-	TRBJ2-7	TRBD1	TGCAGTGCTAACGGACAGGGGGCCGGGAATGAGCAGTACTTC	CSANGQGAGNEQYF
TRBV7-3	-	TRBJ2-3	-	TGTGCCAGCAGCTTCACTCGCACAGATACGCAGTATTTT	CASSFTRTDTQYF
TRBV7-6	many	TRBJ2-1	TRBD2	TGTGCCAGCAGCCCAGGGACTAGCGGGGGCGGCTACAATGAGCAGTTCTTC	CASSPGTSGGGYNEQFF
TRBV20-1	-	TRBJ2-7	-	TGCAGTGCTAGAGGGGGAGGGGGGGACTACGAGCAGTACTTC	CSARGGGGDYEQYF
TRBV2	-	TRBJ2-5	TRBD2	TGTGCCAGCAGGGGTAGCGGGAGTGGAGAGACCCAGTACTTC	CASRGSGSGETQYF
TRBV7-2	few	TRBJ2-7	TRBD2	TGTGCCAGCAGCAAGACTAGCGGGGCAAACTACGAGCAGTACTTC	CASSKTSGANYEQYF
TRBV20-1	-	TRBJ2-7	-	TGCAGTGCTAGACCTGGCGGGGATTCCTACGAGCTGTACTTC	CSARPGGDSYELYF
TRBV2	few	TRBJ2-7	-	TGTGCCACCCAGGGAGTAGGGCTCTACGAGCAGTACTTC	CATQGVGLYEQYF
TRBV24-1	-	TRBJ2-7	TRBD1	TGTGCCACCAGATACAGGGGCCCAAGCTCCTACGAGCAGTACTTC	CATRYRGPSSYEQYF
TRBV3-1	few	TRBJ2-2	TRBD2	TGTGCCAGCAGCCAAGGAAGCGGGGGGGCCACCGGGGAGCTGTTTTTT	CASSQGSGGATGELFF
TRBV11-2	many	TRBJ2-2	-	TGTGCCAGCAGCTTAGTCAACACCGGGGAGCTGTTTTTT	CASSLVNTGELFF
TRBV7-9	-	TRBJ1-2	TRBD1	TGTGCCAGCAGCTTAGGACAGGGAGGTGGAGTGGACTATGGCTACACCTTC	CASSLGQGGGVDYGYTF
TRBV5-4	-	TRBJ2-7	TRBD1	TGTGCCAGCAGCCCGGACAGGAACTCCTACGAGCAGTACTTC	CASSPDRNSYEQYF
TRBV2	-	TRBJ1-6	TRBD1	TGTGCCATCAGTGCTGGGACAGGGGAACGTTCACCCCTCCACTTT	CAISAGTGERSPLHF
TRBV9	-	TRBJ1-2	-	TGTGCCAGCAGCTCCCCGGGGTTTGGCTACACCTTC	CASSSPGFGYTF
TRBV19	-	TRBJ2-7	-	TGTGCCAGTAGTATAGGAGTCCGCACCGGCGAGCAGTACTTC	CASSIGVRTGEQYF
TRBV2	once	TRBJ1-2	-	TGTGCCAGCAGCTCGACAATCGGCAAGGAAGGCTACACCTTC	CASSSTIGKEGYTF
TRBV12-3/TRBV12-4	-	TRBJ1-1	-	TGTGCCAGCAACCCGGGGGGGAGTGAAGCTTTCTTT	CASNPGGSEAFF
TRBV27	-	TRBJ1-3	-	TGTGCCAGCAGTTTTTACGACAGGATCTGTGGAAACACCATATATTTT	CASSFYDRICGNTIYF
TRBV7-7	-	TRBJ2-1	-	TGTGCTAGCAGCTTAGCTCCAGGAGGTAATGAGCAGTTCTTC	CASSLAPGGNEQFF
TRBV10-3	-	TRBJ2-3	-	TGTGCCATCAGTGAGTCCTATTCAGATACGCAGTATTTT	CAISESYSDTQYF
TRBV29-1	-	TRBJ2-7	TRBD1	TGCAGCAGTTGGACAGGGGGATCCTACGAGCAGTACTTC	CSSWTGGSYEQYF
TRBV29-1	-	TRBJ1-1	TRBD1	TGCAGTGCTCCAAGACAGGGTGGGCCCACTGAAGCTTTCTTT	CSAPRQGGPTEAFF
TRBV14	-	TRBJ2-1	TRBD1	TGTGCCAGCAGCCGGACAGGTCTTTCCTACAATGAGCAGTTCTTC	CASSRTGLSYNEQFF
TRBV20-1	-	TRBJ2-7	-	TGCAGTGCCGGTAGGGCTAGTATTGAGCAGTACTTC	CSAGRASIEQYF
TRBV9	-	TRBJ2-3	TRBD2	TGTGCCAGCAGCGTAGTTCGCGGGGGGTCCACAGATACGCAGTATTTT	CASSVVRGGSTDTQYF
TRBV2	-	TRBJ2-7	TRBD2	TGTGCCAGCAGTAGGGGGACTAGCGGGCTTTACGAGCAGTACTTC	CASSRGTSGLYEQYF
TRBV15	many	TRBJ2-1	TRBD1	TGTGCCACCAGCACGAGGACAGGCCCTAATGAGCAGTTCTTC	CATSTRTGPNEQFF